This TCR beta chain was retrieved from a study of blood T cell repertoires in COVID-19. In the study overall: PBMCs, B-cell-depleted T cells, or T cells provided the cDNA or gDNA that made up the material.

Assay: immunoSEQ multiplex PCR; the TCRdb copy retains only in-frame clones and omits some. The sample carries roughly 200,000 clones, approximately 85% recorded once. Participants had their cohort set by participant-reported clinical history. In germline, CDR1 is SGHKS, CDR2 YYEKEE (reference sequence). V lost 3 bases and J lost 7; bases outside the gene matches: 10. This CDR3 region has 16 residues. The TCR sequence derives from a woman younger than 45 who had recovered from COVID-19. Sequencing was done on a sample of PBMCs or T cells enriched from blood (not recorded which). The chain links TRBV5-5 to TRBJ1-5, with TRBD1 matching 10 bases. The CDR3 spells CASSYGTGVGRQPQHF. The DNA of the CDR3 is TGTGCCAGCAGCTATGGGACAGGGGTTGGAAGGCAGCCCCAGCATTTT.